The 9 T cell receptor beta chains in this list originate from one sample, sequenced in a study of patients and donors after allogeneic stem cell transplantation. MiXCR, run by TCRdb on the RT-PCR reads, gives a single entry per CDR3 protein. The sample yields 800,000 to 1,000,000 distinct CDR3 sequences, approximately 19% seen once. The sample taken for sequencing was blood, either unsorted or a sorted T cell fraction (not recorded which). The receptors originated from a human donor who was either an allogeneic HSCT recipient or a stem cell or donor lymphocyte infusion donor (not recorded which). It is not recorded whose cells these are; they may come from a transplant donor.

Ten or more counts support this clonotype. The rearrangement joins TRBV6-5 to TRBJ2-5; D uncertain. Trimming left V 3 bases short and J 4 bases short, with 3 bases between. The CDR3 is 11 residues long. Germline lookup yields CDR1 MNHEY and CDR2 SVGAGI. As DNA, the CDR3 is TGTGCCAGCAGTTATCGAGAGACCCAGTACTTC. Its protein is CASSYRETQYF.

This clonotype was picked up many times. This sequence joins TRBV12-3 or TRBV12-4 and TRBJ2-1; D remains ambiguous. Trimming removed 2 bases from V and 7 bases from J, with 6 bases in between. The CDR3 extends over 12 amino acids. Here the CDR3 reads CASSLFRNEQFF. Here the CDR3 DNA reads TGTGCCAGCAGTTTATTCCGTAATGAGCAGTTCTTC.

This clonotype was observed a few times. The rearrangement links TRBV14 to TRBJ2-3, with D possibly matching TRBD2 (5 bases). This CDR3 is 16 amino acids long. Germline loops: CDR1 SGHDN, CDR2 FVKESK. Trimming took off 1 base at V and 1 base at J, with 12 bases between the two ends. The CDR3 region has the DNA TGTGCCAGCAGCCAAGGCTTGTCTAGCCGCACAGATACGCAGTATTTT. This gives the protein CASSQGLSSRTDTQYF.

This clonotype has more than one count but fewer than ten. The V call is TRBV9, the J call TRBJ2-2, with D unresolved. Germline V gives CDR1 SGDLS, CDR2 YYNGEE. V was clipped by 0 bases and J by 2 bases, with 5 bases between them. The CDR3 totals 14 residues. CDR3 residues: CASSVAANTGELFF. CDR3 nucleotides: TGTGCCAGCAGCGTAGCAGCTAACACCGGGGAGCTGTTTTTT.

The rearrangement joins TRBV18 to TRBJ2-1; TRBD2 aligns across 15 bases. In germline, CDR1 is KGHSH, CDR2 LQKENI. Germline trimming cut 8 bases from V and 7 bases from J; bases unmatched to any gene: 3. CDR3 length: 14 residues. The CDR3 DNA reads as TGTGCCAGCGCAGGACTAGCGGGGGGGAATGAGCAGTTCTTC. Its protein product is CASAGLAGGNEQFF.

CDR3 residues: CASRFGLQPQHF. In nucleotides, the CDR3 is TGTGCCAGCAGATTTGGGCTTCAGCCCCAGCATTTT. The chain carries TRBV12-3 or TRBV12-4 and TRBJ1-5; unclear D gene. The CDR3 is made up of 12 amino acids. Between the trimmed V and J ends, which lost 6 bases and 6 bases, there was a span of 9 bases.

V is TRBV5-5 and J is TRBJ2-7; 7 bases agree with TRBD2. The CDR3 is 15 amino acids. Trimming removed 2 bases from V and 3 bases from J; junction bases left unmatched: 8. Germline CDR1 reads SGHKS; CDR2 reads YYEKEE (reference sequence). In DNA form, the CDR3 reads TGTGCCAGCAGCTTTCAGGGAGGGAGTCTCTACGAGCAGTACTTC. Encoded protein: CASSFQGGSLYEQYF.

This clonotype was counted between two and nine times. The chain couples TRBV6-1 to TRBJ1-2; tentatively, D is TRBD1 (6 bases). Germline V gene lookup returns CDR1 MNHNS and CDR2 SASEGT. The CDR3 consists of 13 residues. V lost 4 bases and J lost 7, with 13 bases in between. DNA of the CDR3: TGTGCCAGCAGTGTGACAGGTCAGGGTGGCTACACCTTC. Its translation is CASSVTGQGGYTF.

This clonotype was detected a few times. V is TRBV5-6 and J is TRBJ2-6; D is tentatively TRBD1 or TRBD2 (5 bases each). Germline values: CDR1 SGHDT, CDR2 YYEEEE. CDR3 length: 18 amino acids. Trimming left V 3 bases short and J 1 base short, with 17 bases between. This CDR3 is CASSSVRDHQSGANVLTF. For the CDR3, the DNA is TGTGCCAGCAGCTCGGTCCGGGACCATCAGTCTGGGGCCAACGTCCTGACTTTC.